This T cell receptor beta chain is drawn from a study of CD8 T cells in ankylosing spondylitis. Notes on the study in general: The authors reported significant enrichment of disease-linked clones in matched ankylosing spondylitis synovial fluid.

This clonotype came up many times. Its antigen is not identified. This CDR3 is 15 amino acids long. With 3 bases clipped from V and 2 bases from J, the junction kept 5 bases outside the gene matches. In germline, CDR1 is SGDLS, CDR2 YYNGEE. Quantitative 5'-RACE with molecular barcodes generated TCR beta libraries. TCRdb used MiXCR to reprocess the 5' RACE reads, holding one entry per CDR3 protein. Here the sample spans around 330,000 distinct CDR3 sequences, 11% being singletons. What was sequenced was blood, either unsorted or a sorted T cell fraction (not recorded which). V and J are TRBV9 and TRBJ2-7, with TRBD2 matching 10 bases. The TCR was taken from a female donor with ankylosing spondylitis or in good health (not recorded which). CDR3 nucleotides: TGTGCCAGCAGCGGGACTAGCGGAGCTCCCTACGAGCAGTACTTC. Protein: CASSGTSGAPYEQYF.